Below, 19 T cell receptor beta chains from the same sample are listed, as sequenced in a study of T cell responses to AZD1222 COVID-19 vaccine. Produced via immunoSEQ multiplex PCR; TCRdb's table is partial and in-frame only. This sample yields roughly 96,000 clones, of which around 87% are seen a single time; 9.5% to 13% belongs to the top ten. Sequencing used peripheral blood, obtained 28 days after the second AZD1222 dose. The origin of the receptors is an adult who received the AZD1222 COVID-19 vaccine.

This chain links TRBV6-2 or TRBV6-3 with TRBJ1-2; the D is unclear. This CDR3 comprises 13 residues. Between the trimmed V and J ends, which lost 2 bases and 7 bases, there was a span of 11 bases. CDR1 and CDR2 (germline): MNHEY, SVGEGT. As DNA, the CDR3 is TGTGCCAGCAGTTACGCGGGGTACTCTGGCTACACCTTC. It is translated as CASSYAGYSGYTF.

CDR3 DNA: TGTGCCTGGAGTGTACGCCGGGGCGGGAATGAAAAACTGTTTTTT. This gives the protein CAWSVRRGGNEKLFF. This chain uses TRBV30 with TRBJ1-4, with D possibly being TRBD1 (5 bases). The CDR3 spans 15 residues. Germline CDR1 is GTSNPN and CDR2 is SVGIG (reference sequence). V shed 0 bases and J shed 5 bases, with 13 bases lying between them.

The gene calls are TRBV19 and TRBJ1-4; 7 bases line up with TRBD1. In germline, CDR1 is LNHDA, CDR2 SQIVND (reference sequence). V lost 4 bases to trimming and J lost 10 bases; unmatched junction nucleotides: 12. The CDR3 is 15 residues long. CDR3 region: CASSSPIDRVRKLFF. In nucleotides, the CDR3 is TGTGCCAGTAGTAGTCCGATCGACAGGGTTCGAAAACTGTTTTTT.

The gene calls are TRBV4-1 and TRBJ1-3; TRBD1 aligns across 9 bases. Per germline, CDR1 MGHRA and CDR2 YSYEKL. J was trimmed by 8 bases and V by 1 base; bases with no gene match: 6. The CDR3 consists of 15 residues. The CDR3 nucleotides read TGCGCCAGCAGCCAAGGGGACAGGGTAGCGGACACCATATATTTT. Protein product: CASSQGDRVADTIYF.

The chain combines TRBV6-5 with TRBJ1-5; tentative D call: TRBD1 (5 bases). The germline V gene has CDR1 MNHEY and CDR2 SVGAGI. The germline V and J ends were trimmed by 6 bases and 3 bases, with 12 bases remaining between them. The CDR3 consists of 14 residues. DNA of the CDR3: TGTGCCAGCAGGAGCACAGGAGACAATCAGCCCCAGCATTTT. It codes for CASRSTGDNQPQHF.

V gene TRBV6-1 combines with J gene TRBJ2-2, with 8 bases that match TRBD2. V shed 3 bases, J shed 0 bases, and the junction held 6 bases outside the gene matches. The length of the CDR3 is 17 residues. CDR1 and CDR2 (germline): MNHNS, SASEGT. The CDR3 protein is CASSELAGLTNTGELFF. CDR3 coding DNA: TGTGCCAGCAGTGAGTTAGCGGGGTTAACGAACACCGGGGAGCTGTTTTTT.

The V and J genes are TRBV28 and TRBJ1-3; a possible D gene is TRBD1 (5 bases). The CDR3 runs 15 residues. V gave up 7 bases and J gave up 4 bases, with 17 bases separating them. Germline-derived CDR1 and CDR2 are MDHEN and SYDVKM. The CDR3 is CASKGWPHQGNTIYF. In DNA form, the CDR3 reads TGTGCCAGCAAGGGGTGGCCCCATCAAGGAAACACCATATATTTT. Full variable domain (outside the CDR3, taken from reference TRBV28 and TRBJ1-3): DVKVTQSSRYLVKRTGEKVFLECVQDMDHENMFWYRQDPGLGLRLIYFSYDVKMKEKGDIPEGYSVSREKKERFSLILESASTNQTSMYLCASKGWPHQGNTIYFGEGSWLTVV.

The chain is built from TRBV5-4 and TRBJ2-5; D perhaps matches TRBD2 (5 bases). CDR3 size: 13 residues. In germline, CDR1 is SGHNT, CDR2 YYREEE (reference sequence). V dropped 4 bases and J dropped 5 bases, with 12 bases sitting between them. The CDR3 protein is CASSQGLSETQYF. CDR3 DNA: TGTGCCAGCAGCCAAGGACTGTCGGAGACCCAGTACTTC.

This clone was seen many times. Here the CDR3 reads CASSHRTSERGEQYF. As DNA, the CDR3 is TGCGCCAGCAGCCACCGGACTAGCGAGCGCGGCGAGCAGTACTTC. The V gene is TRBV4-1, the J gene TRBJ2-7; TRBD2 agrees at 9 bases. Germline CDR1 and CDR2: MGHRA and YSYEKL. V lost 3 bases to trimming and J lost 6 bases; unmatched junction nucleotides: 9. The CDR3 loop spans 15 amino acids.

In this sample, this clone turned up a few times. This chain uses TRBV15 with TRBJ1-1; D gene unclear. The CDR3 loop spans 13 amino acids. V lost 0 bases to trimming and J lost 11 bases, with 13 bases between them. Germline assignment: CDR1 LNHNV and CDR2 YYDKDF (reference sequence). The CDR3 bases are TGTGCCACCAGCAGAGACGGAGCGTGGGAGGCTTTCTTT. This gives the protein CATSRDGAWEAFF.

The chain combines TRBV28 with TRBJ2-7; 9 nucleotides agree with TRBD2. CDR1 is MDHEN and CDR2 is SYDVKM in the germline V gene. The CDR3 loop spans 15 amino acids. Trimming removed 1 base from V and 6 bases from J; junction bases left unmatched: 7. CDR3 residues: CASSLLGSGRGEQYF. CDR3 DNA: TGTGCCAGCAGTTTATTAGGTAGCGGGAGAGGCGAGCAGTACTTC.

The chain joins TRBV10-3 to TRBJ2-1, with a weak D call TRBD2 (5 bases). V was trimmed by 3 bases and J by 5 bases, leaving 14 bases between them. This CDR3 comprises 15 residues. Germline V gene sequence: CDR1 ENHRY, CDR2 SYGVKD. CDR3 coding DNA: TGTGCCATCAGTGACGGGGTTGGCAGGAACAATGAGCAGTTCTTC. Protein: CAISDGVGRNNEQFF.

The V and J genes are TRBV6-4 and TRBJ2-2; tentatively, D is TRBD1 (6 bases). Trimming cost V 2 bases and J 2 bases, with 9 bases left between them. The CDR3 sequence is 15 residues long. CDR1 and CDR2 (germline): MRHNA, SNTAGT. Here the CDR3 DNA reads TGTGCCAGCAGTGACAGGGACACTAACACCGGGGAGCTGTTTTTT. Its translation is CASSDRDTNTGELFF.

The CDR3 loop reads CASSLATVGGYF. The CDR3 bases are TGTGCCAGCAGCTTAGCAACCGTCGGGGGGTACTTC. The chain uses TRBV7-9 and TRBJ2-5; weak D call: TRBD2 (6 bases). This CDR3 has 12 residues. Germline CDR1 SEHNR, CDR2 FQNEAQ (reference sequence). V lost 0 bases to trimming and J lost 13 bases, with 12 bases between them.

The CDR3 protein is CASSEEETQYF. The CDR3 DNA sequence: TGTGCCAGCAGCGAAGAGGAGACCCAGTACTTC. The chain combines TRBV7-8 with TRBJ2-5, with D unresolved. Germline CDR1 and CDR2: SGHVS and FQNEAQ. The CDR3 totals 11 residues. V was trimmed by 5 bases and J by 5 bases, leaving 6 bases between them.

The gene calls are TRBV4-3 and TRBJ2-6, with a weak D call TRBD1 (5 bases). CDR3 length: 17 amino acids. Germline-derived CDR1 and CDR2 are LGHNA and YSLEER. V gave up 0 bases and J gave up 4 bases, with 13 bases separating them. The CDR3 loop reads CASSQDPRDPGANVLTF. In DNA form, the CDR3 reads TGCGCCAGCAGCCAAGATCCCAGGGATCCCGGGGCCAACGTCCTGACTTTC.

The chain joins TRBV28 to TRBJ1-2; TRBD1 matches 8 bases. CDR1 MDHEN and CDR2 SYDVKM come from the germline V gene. This CDR3 has 15 amino acids. The V gene end was trimmed by 8 bases and the J gene end by 7 bases; junction bases not matched to a gene: 15. The CDR3 loop is CASSAGPGGEGGYTF. As DNA, the CDR3 is TGTGCCAGCTCCGCGGGCCCAGGGGGCGAGGGTGGCTACACCTTC.

This clone was detected a few times. The chain uses TRBV2 and TRBJ2-1; TRBD2 agrees at 8 bases. CDR3 length: 15 residues. Looked up from germline, CDR1 is SNHLY and CDR2 is FYNNEI. V shed 1 base, J shed 7 bases, and the junction held 6 bases outside the gene matches. The chain's CDR3 is CASSEGGGRRNEQFF. The CDR3 nucleotides are TGTGCCAGCAGTGAAGGGGGCGGGAGGCGAAATGAGCAGTTCTTC.

This clone was observed a handful of times. V gene TRBV12-3 or TRBV12-4 combines with J gene TRBJ1-3, with D unclear. This CDR3 region has 12 residues. With 6 bases removed from V and 7 bases from J, the gap between germline ends came to 10 bases. CDR3 in amino acids: CASSPSRNTIYF. CDR3 DNA sequence: TGTGCCAGCAGCCCCTCGCGGAACACCATATATTTT.